This passage covers 10 T cell receptor beta chains from one sample sequenced in a study of CD8 T cells in Susac syndrome. With random hexamers, 0.5 to 1 ug RNA was reverse transcribed. One entry per CDR3 protein results from TCRdb running MiXCR on the immunoSEQ multiplex PCR reads. In the table there are roughly 120,000 distinct CDR3 sequences, less than 97% of which are singletons. The sequenced sample was CD4+ T cells from PBMCs. The receptors here all came from a human donor in good health.

The genes are TRBV5-1 and TRBJ2-3; TRBD2 matches 9 bases. The CDR3 contains 15 residues. After removal of 4 bases from V and 2 bases from J, the junction contained 5 bases not matched to a gene. CDR1 is SGHRS and CDR2 is YFSETQ in the germline V gene. CDR3 region: CASSPSGTHTDTQYF. For the CDR3, the DNA is TGCGCCAGCAGCCCTAGCGGGACCCACACAGATACGCAGTATTTT.

Note on this clonotype: No conserved phenylalanine or tryptophan ends this CDR3, so it is likely a read error. Written as DNA, the CDR3 is TGTGCCAGCTCCGGGGAGTACGTATATAATTCACCCCTCCACTTA. Its protein is CASSGEYVYNSPLHL. The genes are TRBV12-3 or TRBV12-4 and TRBJ1-6; D call uncertain. Trimming took 8 bases from V and 4 from J, leaving 15 bases between them. There are 15 residues in the CDR3.

The chain recombines TRBV20-1 with TRBJ1-2; TRBD1 is a possible D gene (5 bases). Germline V gene data show CDR1 as DFQATT and CDR2 as SNEGSKA (reference sequence). The CDR3 runs 12 residues. Trimming removed 5 bases from V and 4 bases from J, with 11 bases in between. CDR3 DNA: TGCAGTGCTCCAGGGCTGGGCTATGGCTACACCTTC. Residues: CSAPGLGYGYTF.

This clonotype was counted once. The chain joins TRBV4-1 to TRBJ2-7, with D tentatively TRBD1 (6 bases). CDR3 size: 16 residues. Deletions cut 4 bases from V and 0 bases from J, with 16 bases between. Germline CDR1 and CDR2: MGHRA and YSYEKL. In nucleotides, the CDR3 is TGCGCCAGCAGCCCCCCCGGACAGTCGAGCTCCTACGAGCAGTACTTC. As protein: CASSPPGQSSSYEQYF.

The rearrangement uses TRBV5-1 and TRBJ2-3; tentatively, D is TRBD2 (6 bases). Per germline, CDR1 SGHRS and CDR2 YFSETQ. V lost 2 bases, J lost 4 bases, and 14 bases lay in between. The CDR3 loop spans 15 amino acids. The CDR3 DNA is TGCGCCAGCAGCTTCCCGGGCGGGGACTCAGATACGCAGTATTTT. Amino acid sequence: CASSFPGGDSDTQYF.

This chain connects TRBV23-1 to TRBJ2-1; D might be TRBD1 (6 bases). TRBV23-1 is noted as an ORF with a role that remains uncertain. Deletions cut 2 bases from V and 5 bases from J, with 22 bases between. The CDR3 is 18 amino acids. In DNA, the CDR3 is TGCGCCAGCAGTCAAGGAGCCAGGGGTAGGATTAGGGACAATGAGCAGTTCTTC. This sequence encodes CASSQGARGRIRDNEQFF.

This clonotype has a single count. The chain employs TRBV29-1 and TRBJ2-2, with TRBD1 matching over 9 bases. This CDR3 is 14 amino acids long. V lost 7 bases and J lost 6; bases outside the gene matches: 9. Per germline, CDR1 SQVTM and CDR2 ANQGSEA. The CDR3 coding sequence is TGCAGCGCTTCGGACAGGGGCGCGGCCGGGGAGCTGTTTTTT. This encodes CSASDRGAAGELFF.

V usage is TRBV9 and J usage is TRBJ2-2; maybe TRBD1 (5 bases). Germline assignment: CDR1 SGDLS and CDR2 YYNGEE. The CDR3 runs to 15 residues. Trimming left V 2 bases short and J 5 bases short, with 13 bases between. The CDR3 here is CASSVVSGMTGELFF. The CDR3 coding sequence is TGTGCCAGCAGCGTTGTATCAGGGATGACCGGGGAGCTGTTTTTT. The full variable domain, its missing parts supplied by reference TRBV9 and TRBJ2-2, is DSGVTQTPKHLITATGQRVTLRCSPRSGDLSVYWYQQSLDQGLQFLIQYYNGEERAKGNILERFSAQQFPDLHSELNLSSLELGDSALYFCASSVVSGMTGELFFGEGSRLTVL.

This sequence joins TRBV24-1 and TRBJ2-5; TRBD1 aligns across 12 bases. With 6 bases clipped from V and 5 bases from J, the junction kept 6 bases outside the gene matches. Germline V lookup: CDR1 KGHDR, CDR2 SFDVKD. The CDR3 totals 15 residues. Written as DNA, the CDR3 is TGTGCCACCAGTCCCGGGACAGGGGGCGGCGAGACCCAGTACTTC. As protein: CATSPGTGGGETQYF.

The table lists this clonotype with a few counts. The gene calls are TRBV5-1 and TRBJ1-1; the D gene is possibly TRBD1 (5 bases). The V gene's germline CDR1 is SGHRS and CDR2 YFSETQ. The germline V and J ends were trimmed by 4 bases and 1 base, with 8 bases remaining between them. The CDR3 contains 13 residues. CDR3 DNA: TGCGCCAGCAGCGTTACAGGGAACACTGAAGCTTTCTTT. Amino acids: CASSVTGNTEAFF.